The rows below give T cell receptor beta chains drawn from one sample of a study of shared clonotypes between healthy human individuals. The protocol was immunoSEQ multiplex PCR, while the TCRdb copy is restricted to in-frame clones and leaves out a portion. The sample shows fewer than 1.6 million clones, approximately 98.5% of them seen only once. Source material: naive CD4+ T cells sorted from blood. These receptors all stem from a man aged 25-45 years in good health. Each CDR3 is given with its conserved first and last residue. Each record gives: J gene, V gene, CDR3 protein.

TRBJ2-2 TRBV9 CASSVTGGGVTNTGELFF
TRBJ2-1 TRBV4-1 CASSQEGLALRLDEQFF
TRBJ2-7 TRBV25-1 CASSNPLGTGVEQYF
TRBJ2-7 TRBV28 CASTPRGPNEQYF
TRBJ2-7 TRBV18 CASSRGLAGNRDAYEQYF
TRBJ1-1 TRBV25-1 CASSEVDRATEAFF
TRBJ2-7 TRBV2 CASSALGSYEQYF
TRBJ2-7 TRBV13 CASSLGTSGRKYEQYF
TRBJ1-5 TRBV6-1 CASSALTGRRDQPQHF
TRBJ1-4 TRBV28 CASSLMGQGTANEKLFF
TRBJ2-7 TRBV6-4 CASIGTYEQYF
TRBJ2-7 TRBV6-4 CASSDSWPGVYEQYF
TRBJ2-1 TRBV5-1 CASSSRDYNEQFF
TRBJ1-2 TRBV5-5 CASSTGGDSLYGYTF
TRBJ2-1 TRBV11-1 CASSSTSGTSGSSYNEQFF
TRBJ2-3 TRBV7-2 CASSLGGADTQYF
TRBJ1-1 TRBV2 CASSEGRTFAFF
TRBJ2-1 TRBV19 CASSISGQGIHNEQFF
TRBJ2-1 TRBV18 CASSPLPGGQGGYNEQFF
TRBJ1-2 TRBV7-9 CASSLAQPGSDGYTF
TRBJ2-5 TRBV28 CASRLMETQYF
TRBJ1-2 TRBV7-9 CASSLRPTTSSQYGYTF
TRBJ1-5 TRBV6-6 CASRLTGVSGQPQHF
TRBJ1-1 TRBV14 CASSKALGRTNTEAFF
TRBJ2-5 TRBV5-1 CASSYRQGGQETQYF
TRBJ1-3 TRBV11-1 CASSLTRGGNTIYF
TRBJ1-3 TRBV4-1 CASSQERTSSGNTIYF
TRBJ1-4 TRBV5-8 CASSFGDLGNEKLFF
TRBJ2-7 TRBV7-2 CASSPPGQGLQQYF
TRBJ2-7 TRBV28 CASSPPLAGAYEQYF
TRBJ2-2 TRBV11-2 CASSKGQDSGELFF
TRBJ2-7 TRBV5-4 CASSLIGVNEQYF
TRBJ2-5 TRBV5-4 CASSNPTGSKETQYF
TRBJ2-3 TRBV7-2 CASRLGAGPQYF
TRBJ2-4 TRBV5-1 CASSSSRVWSKNIQYF
TRBJ1-2 TRBV5-1 CASSLGDRGRQDYGYTF
TRBJ2-7 TRBV2 CASSVIGQGIGEQYF
TRBJ2-6 TRBV9 CASSAQGSGANVLTF
TRBJ1-4 TRBV27 CASSPDRGNEKLFF
TRBJ2-2 TRBV14 CASSLKAGELFF
TRBJ2-2 TRBV9 CASSAISGNTGELFF
TRBJ1-3 TRBV11-2 CASRPAGGPGNTIYF
TRBJ1-1 TRBV29-1 CSVVYRGGTEAFF
TRBJ2-3 TRBV7-2 CASTLPTGREGTDTQYF
TRBJ1-1 TRBV10-3 CAIKQGAVTEAFF
TRBJ2-7 TRBV13 CASSRRGGLSYEQYF
TRBJ2-1 TRBV7-3 CASSSRGQLLNNEQFF
TRBJ1-5 TRBV19 CASSLLNQPQHF
TRBJ1-2 TRBV12-5 CASGLVLPPFPAGYTF